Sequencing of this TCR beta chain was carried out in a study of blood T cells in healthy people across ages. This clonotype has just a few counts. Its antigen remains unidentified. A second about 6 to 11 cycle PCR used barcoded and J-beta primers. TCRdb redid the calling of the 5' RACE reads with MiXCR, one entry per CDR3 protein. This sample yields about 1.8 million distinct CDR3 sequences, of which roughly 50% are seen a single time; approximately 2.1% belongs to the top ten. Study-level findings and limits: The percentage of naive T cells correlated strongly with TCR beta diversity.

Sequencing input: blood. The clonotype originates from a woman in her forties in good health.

This CDR3 is CASRDRGRNIQYF. The CDR3 bases are TGTGCCAGCAGGGACAGGGGAAGAAACATTCAGTACTTC. The chain is built from TRBV6-5 and TRBJ2-4, with 9 positions matching TRBD1. With V trimmed by 6 bases and J by 6 bases, 3 bases remained unmatched. The V gene's germline CDR1 is MNHEY and CDR2 SVGAGI. The CDR3 contains 13 residues.